This TCR beta chain was recovered during a study of neurological immune-mediated disorders. Study-level results: Multiple sclerosis was found to have the least TCR clonal expansion, below healthy controls, and HTLV-1-associated myelopathy the most.

V lost 0 bases to trimming and J lost 4 bases, with 6 bases between them. Germline CDR1 reads MNHEY; CDR2 reads SVGAGI. The CDR3 consists of 13 residues. It was by 5'RACE with 10-nucleotide random UMIs that the cDNA was made. TCRdb reprocessed the 5' RACE reads with MiXCR, giving one entry per CDR3 protein. The sample lists about 53,000 distinct CDR3 sequences, roughly 8.8% occurring once. This clonotype was detected ten times or more. Its cognate antigen is unknown. Time point here: longitudinal time-point 3. Unsorted libraries were generated from 2 million PBMCs. These cells had been stored in RNAlater at -80 C.

The chain couples TRBV6-5 to TRBJ1-1; D remains ambiguous. The TCR originated in a woman between 40 and 55 years old in good health. Sequenced: PBMCs. CDR3 amino acids: CASSYSNPTEAFF. In nucleotides, the CDR3 is TGTGCCAGCAGTTACTCGAATCCCACTGAAGCTTTCTTT.